The 3 T cell receptor beta chains below come from one sample, sequenced in a study of T cell repertoires in cytomegalovirus infection. Using its own MiXCR run on the reads, TCRdb lists one record per CDR3 protein. The data show about 330,000 distinct CDR3 sequences, around a tenth seen once. Sample: PBMCs. These receptors all stem from a human donor in good health (CMV status not recorded). Some clones in this sample may be carry-over from other donors' samples.

The sample holds many counts of this clonotype. The rearrangement uses TRBV7-2 and TRBJ1-5, with D possibly matching TRBD1 (5 bases). The CDR3 runs 13 residues. Germline CDR1 and CDR2: SGHTA and FQGNSA. Trimming stripped 5 bases from V and 4 bases from J, with 9 bases between. This CDR3 reads CASSPGINQPQHF. The DNA of the CDR3 is TGTGCCAGCAGCCCAGGGATAAATCAGCCCCAGCATTTT. The entire variable domain, with the rest obtained from reference TRBV7-2 and TRBJ1-5, is as follows: GAGVSQSPSNKVTEKGKDVELRCDPISGHTALYWYRQSLGQGLEFLIYFQGNSAPDKSGLPSDRFSAERTGGSVSTLTIQRTQQEDSAVYLCASSPGINQPQHFGDGTRLSIL.

This clonotype was seen at least ten times. The V call is TRBV7-8, the J call TRBJ2-3, with D possibly matching TRBD2 (5 bases). With 6 bases removed from V and 3 bases from J, the gap between germline ends came to 13 bases. The CDR3 extends over 14 amino acids. Germline CDR1 SGHVS, CDR2 FQNEAQ. CDR3 bases: TGTGCCAGCAGGGAAAGAGGGTTTACAGATACGCAGTATTTT. Translating gives CASRERGFTDTQYF. The full variable domain, with the rest looked up from reference TRBV7-8 and TRBJ2-3, is GAGVSQSPRYKVAKRGQDVALRCDPISGHVSLFWYQQALGQGPEFLTYFQNEAQLDKSGLPSDRFFAERPEGSVSTLKIQRTQQEDSAVYLCASRERGFTDTQYFGPGTRLTVL.

This rearrangement joins TRBV29-1 to TRBJ2-2; TRBD2 matches 10 bases. The trim removed 3 bases at V and 0 bases at J, leaving 1 base unmatched. The CDR3 consists of 15 residues. Germline CDR1 SQVTM, CDR2 ANQGSEA. The CDR3 loop reads CSVEGLATNTGELFF. CDR3 in DNA: TGCAGCGTTGAGGGACTAGCGACGAACACCGGGGAGCTGTTTTTT.